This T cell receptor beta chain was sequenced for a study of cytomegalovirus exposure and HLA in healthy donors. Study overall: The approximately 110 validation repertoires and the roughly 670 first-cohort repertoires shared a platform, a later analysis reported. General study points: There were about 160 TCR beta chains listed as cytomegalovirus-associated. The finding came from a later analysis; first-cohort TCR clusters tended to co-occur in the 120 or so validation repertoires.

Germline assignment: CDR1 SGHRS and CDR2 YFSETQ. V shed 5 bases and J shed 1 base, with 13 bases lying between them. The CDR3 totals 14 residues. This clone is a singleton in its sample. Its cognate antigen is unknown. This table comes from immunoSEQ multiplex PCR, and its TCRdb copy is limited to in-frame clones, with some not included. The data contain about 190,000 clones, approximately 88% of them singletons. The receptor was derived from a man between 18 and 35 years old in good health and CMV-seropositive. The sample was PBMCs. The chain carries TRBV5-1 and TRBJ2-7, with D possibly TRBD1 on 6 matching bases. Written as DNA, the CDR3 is TGCGCCAGCAGTTCCGGGCAGGGGTCCTACGAGCAGTACTTC. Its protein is CASSSGQGSYEQYF.